A single sample gave rise to the 3 T cell receptor beta chains below, sequenced in a study of cytomegalovirus exposure and HLA in healthy donors. PCR employed 60 Vbeta and 13 Jbeta primers. TCRdb keeps only in-frame clones here, not all; method: immunoSEQ multiplex PCR. The profile covers 150,000 or so clones, with almost 80% appearing a single time and 1.3% taken by the ten largest. Sequences were obtained from PBMCs. The source is a man in his thirties or forties in good health and CMV-seronegative.

V and J are TRBV29-1 and TRBJ2-3, with 10 nucleotides matching TRBD1. The CDR3 covers 13 residues. Germline V gives CDR1 SQVTM, CDR2 ANQGSEA. Unmatched junction bases numbered 2, after V lost 5 bases and J lost 3 bases. The CDR3 sequence: CSVPGQGTDTQYF. The CDR3 nucleotides read TGCAGCGTTCCGGGACAGGGGACAGATACGCAGTATTTT.

V gene TRBV11-1 combines with J gene TRBJ1-6; 8 bases line up with TRBD1. Germline CDR1 reads SGHAT; CDR2 reads FQDESV (reference sequence). With 1 base clipped from V and 6 bases from J, the junction kept 2 bases outside the gene matches. CDR3 length: 15 residues. The CDR3, as DNA: TGTGCCAGCAGCTTAGGGGACAGGCGTAATTCACCCCTCCACTTT. This sequence encodes CASSLGDRRNSPLHF.

The chain couples TRBV30 to TRBJ2-1; tentatively, D is TRBD2 (6 bases). Germline V gives CDR1 GTSNPN, CDR2 SVGIG (reference sequence). The CDR3 covers 14 residues. The V and J ends lost 5 bases and 0 bases respectively, with 11 bases between them. The CDR3 reads CAWAPGGSYNEQFF. CDR3 sequence (DNA): TGTGCCTGGGCCCCCGGGGGCTCCTACAATGAGCAGTTCTTC.